This T cell receptor (beta chain) was found in a study of blood T cell repertoires in COVID-19. Study context: T cells, B-cell-depleted T cells, or PBMCs supplied cDNA or gDNA.

Per the original methods: Scientists estimated how many nucleated cells there were by amplifying reference gene primers. Repertoires were generated with immunoSEQ multiplex PCR, while TCRdb's copy carries only in-frame clones and drops some. Clone size and V and J calls were adopted from that table, with D and trimming inferred from the DNA. The table lists roughly 150,000 clones, 75% to 80% of them singletons, with over 11% in the top ten. The V gene's germline CDR1 is SGHAT and CDR2 FQNNGV. CDR3 length: 15 residues. The ends lost 5 bases at V and 8 bases at J; junction bases unmatched: 11. The sample was peripheral blood. This clonotype originated in a woman at least 80 years old with acute or convalescent COVID-19. This sequence joins TRBV11-2 and TRBJ2-1; 8 bases match TRBD2. As DNA, the CDR3 is TGTGCCAGCAGCCCCAATAAGCGGGGGCCCGATGAGCAGTTCTTC. It codes for CASSPNKRGPDEQFF.